These T cell receptor beta chains were read from a single sample in a study of T-cell reconstitution after alpha-beta-depleted transplantation in children. TCRdb reprocessed the PCR reads with MiXCR, giving one entry per CDR3 protein. The sample gives fewer than 550,000 distinct CDR3 sequences, approximately 10% of which show up once; about 2.1% is in the top ten. The sequencing here drew on PBMCs, taken before TCRalphabeta/CD19-depleted stem cell transplant. These receptors originate from a child aged 2 to 10 with inherited bone marrow failure, due to receive a stem cell transplant. CDR3s include the opening cysteine and the closing phenylalanine or tryptophan. A D gene is named only where the DNA matches it firmly. Not all rows give a size; the values are once, few, many and, for expanded clones, a class.

v_call: TRBV30; j_call: TRBJ2-2; clone_size: many; d_call: .; cdr3_nt: TGTGCCTGGGAGGGAGAAAACACCGGGGAGCTGTTTTTT; cdr3_aa: CAWEGENTGELFF
v_call: TRBV30; j_call: TRBJ2-1; clone_size: many; d_call: .; cdr3_nt: TGTGCCCAATCTCGGCCCTACAATGAGCAGTTCTTC; cdr3_aa: CAQSRPYNEQFF
v_call: TRBV30; j_call: TRBJ2-1; clone_size: .; d_call: .; cdr3_nt: TGTGCCTGGAGCTCCGTTTGGTCGTCCTACAATGAGCAGTTCTTC; cdr3_aa: CAWSSVWSSYNEQFF
v_call: TRBV4-3; j_call: TRBJ1-2; clone_size: many; d_call: .; cdr3_nt: TGCGCCAGCAGCCAAGCCCATGGGGGGGAGTTCAATGGCTACACCTTC; cdr3_aa: CASSQAHGGEFNGYTF
v_call: TRBV25-1; j_call: TRBJ2-2; clone_size: many; d_call: TRBD1; cdr3_nt: TGTGCCAGCGCACTAGACAGGGGCGCAAACACCGGGGAGCTGTTTTTT; cdr3_aa: CASALDRGANTGELFF
v_call: TRBV20-1; j_call: TRBJ2-1; clone_size: many; d_call: TRBD2; cdr3_nt: TGCAGTGCTAGGCCTAGCGGGCGCTACAATGAGCAGTTCTTC; cdr3_aa: CSARPSGRYNEQFF
v_call: TRBV6-2/TRBV6-3; j_call: TRBJ1-6; clone_size: few; d_call: .; cdr3_nt: TGTGCCAGCAGTGCGTGGACAGTGGCCCTCCACTTT; cdr3_aa: CASSAWTVALHF
v_call: TRBV5-1; j_call: TRBJ2-1; clone_size: many; d_call: TRBD2; cdr3_nt: TGCGCCAGCAGCTTTCTGGGCCTAGCGGATTACAATGAGCAGTTCTTC; cdr3_aa: CASSFLGLADYNEQFF
v_call: TRBV6-6; j_call: TRBJ2-7; clone_size: many; d_call: .; cdr3_nt: TGTGCCAGCAGTTACTCCGACTACGAGCAGTACTTC; cdr3_aa: CASSYSDYEQYF
v_call: TRBV4-3; j_call: TRBJ2-3; clone_size: many; d_call: TRBD2; cdr3_nt: TGCGCCAGCAGCCAAGAGTTCGCGGGAGGCACAGATACGCAGTATTTT; cdr3_aa: CASSQEFAGGTDTQYF
v_call: TRBV6-5; j_call: TRBJ2-7; clone_size: many; d_call: .; cdr3_nt: TGTGCCAGCAGTTACTCGATTGCGAACGAGCAGTACTTC; cdr3_aa: CASSYSIANEQYF
v_call: TRBV20-1; j_call: TRBJ2-1; clone_size: many; d_call: TRBD2; cdr3_nt: TGCAGTGCTTGCCTAGCGGGAGGGCAGGAGGAGCAGTTCTTC; cdr3_aa: CSACLAGGQEEQFF
v_call: TRBV20-1; j_call: TRBJ1-3; clone_size: many; d_call: .; cdr3_nt: TGCAGTGCAAGGGGCTCTGGAAACACCATATATTTT; cdr3_aa: CSARGSGNTIYF
v_call: TRBV27; j_call: TRBJ2-5; clone_size: many; d_call: .; cdr3_nt: TGTGCCAGCAGTTTATACCGGGGGGGGACAGACAGAGAGACCCAGTACTTC; cdr3_aa: CASSLYRGGTDRETQYF
v_call: TRBV10-3; j_call: TRBJ2-5; clone_size: many; d_call: TRBD2; cdr3_nt: TGTGCCATCAGTGAAAGGGGCCTAGCGGGAGGAGGGGAGACCCAGTACTTC; cdr3_aa: CAISERGLAGGGETQYF
v_call: TRBV11-2; j_call: TRBJ2-3; clone_size: few; d_call: TRBD2; cdr3_nt: TGTGCCAGCAGCTCCTGGACTAGCGGCGACACAGATACGCAGTATTTT; cdr3_aa: CASSSWTSGDTDTQYF
v_call: TRBV5-1; j_call: TRBJ2-5; clone_size: many; d_call: .; cdr3_nt: TGCGCCAGCAGCTTGAACCCGGGAGAGACCCAGTACTTC; cdr3_aa: CASSLNPGETQYF
v_call: TRBV6-2/TRBV6-3; j_call: TRBJ2-6; clone_size: many; d_call: .; cdr3_nt: TGTGCCAGCAGTCGGGGTTCGACAGCATCTGGGGCCAACGTCCTGACTTTC; cdr3_aa: CASSRGSTASGANVLTF
v_call: TRBV20-1; j_call: TRBJ2-2; clone_size: many; d_call: .; cdr3_nt: TGCAGTGCTAGGGTTCGGACGGTGAACACCGGGGAGCTGTTTTTT; cdr3_aa: CSARVRTVNTGELFF
v_call: TRBV12-3/TRBV12-4; j_call: TRBJ2-1; clone_size: .; d_call: TRBD2; cdr3_nt: TGTGCCAGCAGTTTTCTAGCGGGAGGGTCCGACTCCTACAATGAGCAGTTCTTC; cdr3_aa: CASSFLAGGSDSYNEQFF
v_call: TRBV7-9; j_call: TRBJ2-3; clone_size: few; d_call: .; cdr3_nt: TGTGCCAGCAGCTACAGGGAGCCCACAGATACGCAGTATTTT; cdr3_aa: CASSYREPTDTQYF
v_call: TRBV23-1; j_call: TRBJ1-4; clone_size: .; d_call: TRBD1; cdr3_nt: TGCGCCAGCAGTCGGGACAGGGGAGTGGAAAAACTGTTTTTT; cdr3_aa: CASSRDRGVEKLFF
v_call: TRBV7-9; j_call: TRBJ2-1; clone_size: many; d_call: .; cdr3_nt: TGTGCCAGCAGCTTGGGCTCACCTACCTACAATGAGCAGTTCTTC; cdr3_aa: CASSLGSPTYNEQFF
v_call: TRBV20-1; j_call: TRBJ2-1; clone_size: many; d_call: .; cdr3_nt: TGCAGTGCTAGAGACGTAGCGGTCAGCTTCCGGGAGCAGTTCTTC; cdr3_aa: CSARDVAVSFREQFF
v_call: TRBV21-1; j_call: TRBJ1-4; clone_size: many; d_call: .; cdr3_nt: TGTGCCAGCACTAAATGGGAGAAATCTTTGGTTTTAAAACTGTTTTTT; cdr3_aa: CASTKWEKSLVLKLFF
v_call: TRBV12-3/TRBV12-4; j_call: TRBJ2-7; clone_size: many; d_call: TRBD1; cdr3_nt: TGTGCCAGCAGTCCGGCGGACAGGCTCTACGAGCAGTACTTC; cdr3_aa: CASSPADRLYEQYF
v_call: TRBV7-2; j_call: TRBJ1-2; clone_size: many; d_call: TRBD1; cdr3_nt: TGTGCCAGCAGCTTATGGGACAGGGGGCGTATCATAGCTAACTATGGCTACACCTTC; cdr3_aa: CASSLWDRGRIIANYGYTF
v_call: TRBV18; j_call: TRBJ1-1; clone_size: .; d_call: .; cdr3_nt: TGTGCCAGCTCGTTCTCCGGGACGGCCAACGTAAAAGCTTTCTTT; cdr3_aa: CASSFSGTANVKAFF
v_call: TRBV2; j_call: TRBJ1-5; clone_size: few; d_call: TRBD1; cdr3_nt: TGTGCCAGCCGACAGGGCTTGAGCAATCAGCCCCAGCATTTT; cdr3_aa: CASRQGLSNQPQHF
v_call: TRBV12-3/TRBV12-4; j_call: TRBJ1-5; clone_size: many; d_call: .; cdr3_nt: TGTGCCAGCAGAAGGGGGGGTTGGGTTGATCAGCCCCAGCATTTT; cdr3_aa: CASRRGGWVDQPQHF
v_call: TRBV30; j_call: TRBJ2-5; clone_size: .; d_call: .; cdr3_nt: TGTGCCTGGGGTCGAGAGACCCAGTACTTC; cdr3_aa: CAWGRETQYF
v_call: TRBV4-3; j_call: TRBJ2-3; clone_size: many; d_call: .; cdr3_nt: TGCGCCAGCAGCCGCAACCTTAACTCAGATACGCAGTATTTT; cdr3_aa: CASSRNLNSDTQYF
v_call: TRBV6-4; j_call: TRBJ2-3; clone_size: .; d_call: .; cdr3_nt: TGTGCCAGGAGTGTAGGAGATACGCAGTATTTT; cdr3_aa: CARSVGDTQYF
v_call: TRBV5-5; j_call: TRBJ2-7; clone_size: few; d_call: .; cdr3_nt: TGTGCCAGCAGCTTGTCGCAGGGTAACTACGAGCAGTACTTC; cdr3_aa: CASSLSQGNYEQYF
v_call: TRBV7-2; j_call: TRBJ2-5; clone_size: many; d_call: TRBD2; cdr3_nt: TGTGCCAGCAGCCTTTTATTTGGGACTAGCGGGAGCCTGAGGGAGACCCAGTACTTC; cdr3_aa: CASSLLFGTSGSLRETQYF
v_call: TRBV4-3; j_call: TRBJ1-1; clone_size: few; d_call: .; cdr3_nt: TGCGCCAGCAGCCAAGGCCTTGATAACACTGAAGCTTTCTTT; cdr3_aa: CASSQGLDNTEAFF
v_call: TRBV19; j_call: TRBJ2-1; clone_size: few; d_call: .; cdr3_nt: TGTGCCAGTAGTATAGCTTCGAGCTCCTACAATGAGCAGTTCTTC; cdr3_aa: CASSIASSSYNEQFF
v_call: TRBV4-2; j_call: TRBJ2-6; clone_size: many; d_call: .; cdr3_nt: TGTGCCAGCAGCCGAAGCAGGGACTCTGGGGCCAACGTCCTGACTTTC; cdr3_aa: CASSRSRDSGANVLTF
v_call: TRBV5-1; j_call: TRBJ2-1; clone_size: many; d_call: .; cdr3_nt: TGCGCCAGCAGGTTTGAGAGGATCTCCTACAATGAGCAGTTCTTC; cdr3_aa: CASRFERISYNEQFF
v_call: TRBV11-2; j_call: TRBJ1-1; clone_size: .; d_call: .; cdr3_nt: TGTGCCAGCAGCGAACGGACAGAGGTCACTGAAGCTTTCTTT; cdr3_aa: CASSERTEVTEAFF
v_call: TRBV29-1; j_call: TRBJ2-5; clone_size: many; d_call: .; cdr3_nt: TGCAGCGTCCCGGACCCTGCCCAAGAGACCCAGTACTTC; cdr3_aa: CSVPDPAQETQYF
v_call: TRBV9; j_call: TRBJ2-1; clone_size: .; d_call: TRBD2; cdr3_nt: TGTGCCAGCAGCGTAGGTGGGACTAGCGGGAGGGCTAATGAGCAGTTCTTC; cdr3_aa: CASSVGGTSGRANEQFF
v_call: TRBV6-2/TRBV6-3; j_call: TRBJ2-2; clone_size: many; d_call: TRBD1; cdr3_nt: TGTGCCAGCAGTTACTCGGCCGACAGGGGAGCCGGGGAGCTGTTTTTT; cdr3_aa: CASSYSADRGAGELFF
v_call: TRBV9; j_call: TRBJ2-3; clone_size: many; d_call: .; cdr3_nt: TGTGCCAGCAGCGTTGGACCCGGGGGATCCACAGATACGCAGTATTTT; cdr3_aa: CASSVGPGGSTDTQYF
v_call: TRBV18; j_call: TRBJ1-4; clone_size: few; d_call: .; cdr3_nt: TGTGCCAGCTCACGTTCGCAAGGGGGTGAAAAACTGTTTTTT; cdr3_aa: CASSRSQGGEKLFF
v_call: TRBV20-1; j_call: TRBJ2-1; clone_size: many; d_call: .; cdr3_nt: TGCAGTGCTAGAGATCCCACTCTGGGGGAGGCGCCAAGTACTGAGCAGTTCTTC; cdr3_aa: CSARDPTLGEAPSTEQFF
v_call: TRBV28; j_call: TRBJ2-7; clone_size: many; d_call: .; cdr3_nt: TGTGCCAGCAGTTTTCAGCTCTCCTACGAGCAGTACTTC; cdr3_aa: CASSFQLSYEQYF
v_call: TRBV12-3/TRBV12-4; j_call: TRBJ2-7; clone_size: many; d_call: TRBD1; cdr3_nt: TGTGCCAGCAGACGGACAGGGGAGTACGAGCAGTACTTC; cdr3_aa: CASRRTGEYEQYF
v_call: TRBV4-3; j_call: TRBJ1-2; clone_size: many; d_call: TRBD1; cdr3_nt: TGCGCCAGCAGCCAAGAGTTAGGACAGGGCTATGGCTACACCTTC; cdr3_aa: CASSQELGQGYGYTF
v_call: TRBV5-1; j_call: TRBJ2-3; clone_size: many; d_call: .; cdr3_nt: TGCGCCAGCAGCTTGGGTCATAATACCGGGACGGCGAAGGGAGATACGCAGTATTTT; cdr3_aa: CASSLGHNTGTAKGDTQYF
v_call: TRBV12-3/TRBV12-4; j_call: TRBJ1-1; clone_size: few; d_call: .; cdr3_nt: TGTGCCAGCAGGGGGCCCAGCCTTAATGAAGCTTTCTTT; cdr3_aa: CASRGPSLNEAFF
v_call: TRBV5-1; j_call: TRBJ2-1; clone_size: many; d_call: .; cdr3_nt: TGCGCCAGCAGCCCCCGCGGGACCCCAGGGAACAATGAGCAGTTCTTC; cdr3_aa: CASSPRGTPGNNEQFF
v_call: TRBV12-3/TRBV12-4; j_call: TRBJ2-3; clone_size: many; d_call: TRBD2; cdr3_nt: TGTGCCAGCAGTCCCGGGACTAGCGGGGCCACAGATACGCAGTATTTT; cdr3_aa: CASSPGTSGATDTQYF
v_call: TRBV19; j_call: TRBJ2-5; clone_size: .; d_call: TRBD1; cdr3_nt: TGTGCCACCCGGGACAGGGGCCAAGAGACCCAGTACTTC; cdr3_aa: CATRDRGQETQYF
v_call: TRBV12-3/TRBV12-4; j_call: TRBJ2-2; clone_size: few; d_call: .; cdr3_nt: TGTGCCAGCAGTTTAGGGTCGGGGGTTGAGACCGGGGAGCTGTTTTTT; cdr3_aa: CASSLGSGVETGELFF